The T cell receptor beta chain under discussion was sequenced for a study of blood T cells in healthy people across ages. Together with a sample-barcoded 5' primer, a J-beta primer mix was included in a second PCR lasting roughly 6 to 12 cycles. A single record per CDR3 protein comes from TCRdb applying MiXCR to the 5' RACE reads. The sample has about 630,000 distinct CDR3 sequences; approximately 21% are singletons. CDR3 length equals 14 residues. Germline V CDR1 and CDR2: MNHNS, SASEGT. With V trimmed by 7 bases and J by 4 bases, 6 bases remained unmatched. The chain has TRBV6-1 and TRBJ2-2, with TRBD1 matching over 7 bases. This TCR was sampled from a man between 65 and 85 years old in good health. The sequenced material came from blood. For the CDR3, the DNA is TGTGCCAGCATCTTGACAGGGATCACCGGGGAGCTGTTTTTT. Protein sequence: CASILTGITGELFF.